The present entry profiles one TCR beta chain with its context. This entry is derived from a study of blood T cell repertoires in COVID-19. Study-wide context: Sites in the United States, Italy and Spain provided acute and convalescent COVID-19 samples.

Original handling: Amplifying reference gene primers gave estimates of nucleated cell counts. This table comes from immunoSEQ multiplex PCR, and its TCRdb copy is limited to in-frame clones, with some not included. V and J calls and clone size are copied from that table; D and trimming were computed from the DNA. The sample records some 310,000 clones, about 90% being singletons. Sequenced input: peripheral blood. This receptor was taken from a woman aged 40 to 50 with COVID-19, enrolled during active disease.

CDR3 sequence: CASSPRRATNEKLFF. DNA for the CDR3: TGTGCCAGCAGCCCAAGGCGGGCAACTAATGAAAAACTGTTTTTT. This chain links TRBV7-6 with TRBJ1-4, with D hard to call. Germline CDR1 and CDR2: SGHVS and FNYEAQ. Trimming cost V 5 bases and J 0 bases, with 10 bases left between them. The CDR3 covers 15 residues.